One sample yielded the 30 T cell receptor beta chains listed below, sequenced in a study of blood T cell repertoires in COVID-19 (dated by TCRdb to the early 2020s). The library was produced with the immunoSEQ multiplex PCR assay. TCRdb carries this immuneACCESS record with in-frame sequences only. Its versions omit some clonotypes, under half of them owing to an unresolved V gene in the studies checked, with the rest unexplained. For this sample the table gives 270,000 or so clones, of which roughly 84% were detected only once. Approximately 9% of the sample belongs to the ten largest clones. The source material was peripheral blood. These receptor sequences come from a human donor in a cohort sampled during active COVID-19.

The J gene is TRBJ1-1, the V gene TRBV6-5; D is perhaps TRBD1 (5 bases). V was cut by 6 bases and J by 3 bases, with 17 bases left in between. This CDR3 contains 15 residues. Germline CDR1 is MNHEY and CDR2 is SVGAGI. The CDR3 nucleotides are TGTGCCAGCAGCTATTTAGGGTTAGGGGACACTGAAGCTTTCTTT. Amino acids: CASSYLGLGDTEAFF.

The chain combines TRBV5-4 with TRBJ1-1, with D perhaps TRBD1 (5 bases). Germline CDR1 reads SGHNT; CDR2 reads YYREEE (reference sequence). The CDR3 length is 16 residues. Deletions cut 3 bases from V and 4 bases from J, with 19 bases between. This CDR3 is CASSSVNRGGGTEAFF. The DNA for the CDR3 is TGTGCCAGCAGCTCCGTAAATAGGGGAGGTGGCACTGAAGCTTTCTTT.

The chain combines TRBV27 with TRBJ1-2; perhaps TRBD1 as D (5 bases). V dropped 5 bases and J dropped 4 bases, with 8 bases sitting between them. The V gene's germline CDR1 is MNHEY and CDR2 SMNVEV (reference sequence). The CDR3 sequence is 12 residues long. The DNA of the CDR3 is TGTGCCAGCAGTAAAGACAGCTATGGCTACACCTTC. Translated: CASSKDSYGYTF.

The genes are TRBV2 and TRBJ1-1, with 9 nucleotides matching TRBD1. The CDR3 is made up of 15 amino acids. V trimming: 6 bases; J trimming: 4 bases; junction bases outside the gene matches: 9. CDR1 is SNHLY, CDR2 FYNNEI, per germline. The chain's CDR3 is CASRLQGAGGTEAFF. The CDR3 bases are TGTGCCAGCAGATTACAGGGGGCCGGGGGCACTGAAGCTTTCTTT.

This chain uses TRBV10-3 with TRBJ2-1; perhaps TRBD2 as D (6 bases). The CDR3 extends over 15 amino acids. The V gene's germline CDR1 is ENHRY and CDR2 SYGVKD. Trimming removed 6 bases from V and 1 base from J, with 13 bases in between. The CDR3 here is CAIRTGSGSYNEQFF. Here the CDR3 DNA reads TGTGCCATCAGGACGGGTAGCGGATCCTACAATGAGCAGTTCTTC.

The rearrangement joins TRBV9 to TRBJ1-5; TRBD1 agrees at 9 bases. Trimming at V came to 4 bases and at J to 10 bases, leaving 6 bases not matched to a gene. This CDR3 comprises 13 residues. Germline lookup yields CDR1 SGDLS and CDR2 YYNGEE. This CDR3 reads CASSPGQGRPQHF. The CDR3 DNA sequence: TGTGCCAGCAGCCCCGGACAGGGGAGACCCCAGCATTTT.

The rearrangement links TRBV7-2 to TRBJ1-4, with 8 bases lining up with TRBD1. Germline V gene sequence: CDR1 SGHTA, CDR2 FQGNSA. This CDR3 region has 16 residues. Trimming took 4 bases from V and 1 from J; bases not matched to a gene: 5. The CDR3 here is CASSSGTGLTNEKLFF. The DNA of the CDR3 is TGTGCCAGCAGCTCCGGGACAGGCTTAACTAATGAAAAACTGTTTTTT.

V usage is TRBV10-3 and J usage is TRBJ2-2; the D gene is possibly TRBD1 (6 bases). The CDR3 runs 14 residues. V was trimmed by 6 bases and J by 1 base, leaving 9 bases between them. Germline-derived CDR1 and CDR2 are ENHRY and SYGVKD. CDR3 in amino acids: CAIRTGQNTGELFF. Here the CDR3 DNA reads TGTGCCATCAGGACGGGACAGAACACCGGGGAGCTGTTTTTT.

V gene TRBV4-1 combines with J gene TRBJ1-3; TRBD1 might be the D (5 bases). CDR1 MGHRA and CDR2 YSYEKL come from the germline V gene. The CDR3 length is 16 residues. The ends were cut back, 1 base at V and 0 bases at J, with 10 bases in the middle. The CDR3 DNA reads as TGCGCCAGCAGCCAAGTTGGGGGACTCTCTGGAAACACCATATATTTT. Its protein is CASSQVGGLSGNTIYF.

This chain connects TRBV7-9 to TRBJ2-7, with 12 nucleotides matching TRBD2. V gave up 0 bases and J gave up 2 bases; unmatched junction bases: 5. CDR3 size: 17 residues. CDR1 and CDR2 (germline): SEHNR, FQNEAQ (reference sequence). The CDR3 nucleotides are TGTGCCAGCAGCTTAGCGGCTAGCGGGAGGGCTGCCTACGAGCAGTACTTC. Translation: CASSLAASGRAAYEQYF.

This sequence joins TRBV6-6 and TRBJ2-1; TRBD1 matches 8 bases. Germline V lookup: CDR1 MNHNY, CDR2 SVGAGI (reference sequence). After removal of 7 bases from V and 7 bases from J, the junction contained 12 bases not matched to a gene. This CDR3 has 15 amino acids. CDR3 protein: CASISTGRGLNEQFF. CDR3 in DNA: TGTGCCAGCATTTCTACGGGCAGGGGGCTAAATGAGCAGTTCTTC.

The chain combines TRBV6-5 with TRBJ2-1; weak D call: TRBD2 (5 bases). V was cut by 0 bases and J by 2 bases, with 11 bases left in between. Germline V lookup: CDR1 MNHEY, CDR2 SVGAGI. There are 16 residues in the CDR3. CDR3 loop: CASSYSPSRTYNEQFF. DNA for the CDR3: TGTGCCAGCAGTTACTCACCTAGCCGCACCTACAATGAGCAGTTCTTC.

The CDR3 protein is CAISGTSVSGELFF. DNA for the CDR3: TGTGCCATCTCCGGGACTAGCGTCTCCGGGGAGCTGTTTTTT. The rearrangement links TRBV10-3 to TRBJ2-2; 10 bases are shared with TRBD2. Trimming cost V 8 bases and J 6 bases; bases outside gene matches: 6. The germline gives CDR1 ENHRY, CDR2 SYGVKD. The CDR3 is made up of 14 amino acids.

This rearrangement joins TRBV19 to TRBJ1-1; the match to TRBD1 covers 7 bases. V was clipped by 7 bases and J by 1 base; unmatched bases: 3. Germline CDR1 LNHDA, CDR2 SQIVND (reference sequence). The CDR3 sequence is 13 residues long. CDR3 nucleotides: TGTGCCAGTACCCGACAGGGGAACACTGAAGCTTTCTTT. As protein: CASTRQGNTEAFF.

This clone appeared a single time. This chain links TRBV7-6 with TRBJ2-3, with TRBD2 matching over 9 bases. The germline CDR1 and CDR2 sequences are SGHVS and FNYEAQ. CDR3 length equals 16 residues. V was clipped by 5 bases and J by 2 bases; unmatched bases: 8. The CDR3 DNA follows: TGTGCCAGCAGCCCCGGACTAGCGTCAATCACAGATACGCAGTATTTT. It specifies CASSPGLASITDTQYF. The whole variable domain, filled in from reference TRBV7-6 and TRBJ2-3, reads GAGVSQSPRYKVTKRGQDVALRCDPISGHVSLYWYRQALGQGPEFLTYFNYEAQQDKSGLPNDRFSAERPEGSISTLTIQRTEQRDSAMYRCASSPGLASITDTQYFGPGTRLTVL.

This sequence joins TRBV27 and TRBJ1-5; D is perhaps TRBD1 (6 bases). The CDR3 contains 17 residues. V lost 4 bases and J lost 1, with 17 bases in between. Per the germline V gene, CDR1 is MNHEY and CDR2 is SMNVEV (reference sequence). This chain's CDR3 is CASSSRGTYQSNQPQHF. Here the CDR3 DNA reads TGTGCCAGCAGTTCTAGAGGGACATATCAGAGCAATCAGCCCCAGCATTTT.

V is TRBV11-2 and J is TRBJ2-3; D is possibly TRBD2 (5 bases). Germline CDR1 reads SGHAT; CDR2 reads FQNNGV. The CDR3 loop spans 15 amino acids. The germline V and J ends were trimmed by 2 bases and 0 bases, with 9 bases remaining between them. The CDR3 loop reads CASSLPSGSTDTQYF. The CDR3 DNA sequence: TGTGCCAGCAGCTTACCGAGCGGCAGCACAGATACGCAGTATTTT. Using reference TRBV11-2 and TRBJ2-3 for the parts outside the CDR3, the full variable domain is EAGVAQSPRYKIIEKRQSVAFWCNPISGHATLYWYQQILGQGPKLLIQFQNNGVVDDSQLPKDRFSAERLKGVDSTLKIQPAKLEDSAVYLCASSLPSGSTDTQYFGPGTRLTVL.

As DNA, the CDR3 is TGTGCCAGCAGTTACTCGTGGACAGGGGGTATGGATGAGCAGTTCTTC. This codes for CASSYSWTGGMDEQFF. The chain employs TRBV6-5 and TRBJ2-1, with TRBD1 matching 10 bases. This CDR3 spans 16 amino acids. Per the germline V gene, CDR1 is MNHEY and CDR2 is SVGAGI. J gave up 8 bases and V 0 bases, and 7 bases lay outside the gene matches.

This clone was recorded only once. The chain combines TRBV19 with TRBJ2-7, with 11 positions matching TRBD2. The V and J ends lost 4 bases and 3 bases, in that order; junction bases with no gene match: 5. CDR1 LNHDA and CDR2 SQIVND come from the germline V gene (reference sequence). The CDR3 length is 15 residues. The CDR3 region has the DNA TGTGCCAGTAGTAGGCTAGCGGGAGGTTTCTACGAGCAGTACTTC. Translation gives CASSRLAGGFYEQYF. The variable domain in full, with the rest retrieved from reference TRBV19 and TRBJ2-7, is DGGITQSPKYLFRKEGQNVTLSCEQNLNHDAMYWYRQDPGQGLRLIYYSQIVNDFQKGDIAEGYSVSREKKESFPLTVTSAQKNPTAFYLCASSRLAGGFYEQYFGPGTRLTVT.

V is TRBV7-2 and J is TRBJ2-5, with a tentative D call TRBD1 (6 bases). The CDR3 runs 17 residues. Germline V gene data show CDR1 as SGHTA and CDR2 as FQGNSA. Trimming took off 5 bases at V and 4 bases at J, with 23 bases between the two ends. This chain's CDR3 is CASSARSGTSYGETQYF. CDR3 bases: TGTGCCAGCAGCGCGAGATCCGGGACATCATATGGAGAGACCCAGTACTTC.

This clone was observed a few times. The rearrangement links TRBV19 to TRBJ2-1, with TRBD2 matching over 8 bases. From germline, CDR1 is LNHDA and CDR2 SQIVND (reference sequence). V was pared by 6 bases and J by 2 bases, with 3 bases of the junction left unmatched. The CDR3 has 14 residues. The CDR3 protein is CASSEAGAYNEQFF. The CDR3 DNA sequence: TGTGCCAGTAGCGAAGCGGGAGCCTACAATGAGCAGTTCTTC.

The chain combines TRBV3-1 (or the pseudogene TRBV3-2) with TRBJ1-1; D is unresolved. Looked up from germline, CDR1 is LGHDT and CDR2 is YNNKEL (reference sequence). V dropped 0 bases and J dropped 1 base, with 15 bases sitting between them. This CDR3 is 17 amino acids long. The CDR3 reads CASSQDRLATRNTEAFF. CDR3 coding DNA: TGTGCCAGCAGCCAAGACCGACTGGCCACCCGGAACACTGAAGCTTTCTTT.

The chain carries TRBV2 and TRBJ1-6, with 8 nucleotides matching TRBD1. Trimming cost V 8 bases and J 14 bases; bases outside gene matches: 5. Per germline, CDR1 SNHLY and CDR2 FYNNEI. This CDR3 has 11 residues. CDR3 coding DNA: TGTGCCAGCTTCGGACAGGGATCCCTCCACTTT. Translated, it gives CASFGQGSLHF.

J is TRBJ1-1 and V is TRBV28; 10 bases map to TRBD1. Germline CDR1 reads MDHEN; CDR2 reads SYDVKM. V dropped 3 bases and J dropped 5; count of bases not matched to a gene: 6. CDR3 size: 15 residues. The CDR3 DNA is TGTGCCAGCAGTTTTCCTGACAGGGGGCTGACTGAAGCTTTCTTT. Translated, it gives CASSFPDRGLTEAFF.

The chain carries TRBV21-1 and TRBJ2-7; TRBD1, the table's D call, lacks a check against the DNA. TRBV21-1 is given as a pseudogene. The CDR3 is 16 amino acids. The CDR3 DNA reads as TGTGCCAGCAGCAAAACCCCCCGGGCAGGGGGCATCGGGCAGTACTTC. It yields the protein CASSKTPRAGGIGQYF.

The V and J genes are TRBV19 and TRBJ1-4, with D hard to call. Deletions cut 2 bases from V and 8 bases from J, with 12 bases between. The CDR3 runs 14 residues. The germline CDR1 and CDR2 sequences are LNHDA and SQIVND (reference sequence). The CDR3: CASSIIVSGEKLFF. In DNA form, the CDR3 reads TGTGCCAGTAGTATAATCGTCTCGGGAGAAAAACTGTTTTTT. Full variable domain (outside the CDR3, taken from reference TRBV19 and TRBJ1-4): DGGITQSPKYLFRKEGQNVTLSCEQNLNHDAMYWYRQDPGQGLRLIYYSQIVNDFQKGDIAEGYSVSREKKESFPLTVTSAQKNPTAFYLCASSIIVSGEKLFFGSGTQLSVL.

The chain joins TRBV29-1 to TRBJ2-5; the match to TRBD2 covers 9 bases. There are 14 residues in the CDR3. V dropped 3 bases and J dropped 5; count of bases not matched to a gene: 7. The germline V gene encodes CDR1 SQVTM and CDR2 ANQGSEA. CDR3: CSVDRAGGGETQYF. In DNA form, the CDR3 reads TGCAGCGTTGATAGGGCGGGAGGGGGTGAGACCCAGTACTTC.

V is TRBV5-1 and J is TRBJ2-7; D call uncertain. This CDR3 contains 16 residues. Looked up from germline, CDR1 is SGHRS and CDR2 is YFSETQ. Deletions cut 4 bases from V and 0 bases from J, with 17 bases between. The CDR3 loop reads CASSQPQARNSYEQYF. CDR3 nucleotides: TGCGCCAGCAGCCAACCGCAGGCAAGGAACTCCTACGAGCAGTACTTC. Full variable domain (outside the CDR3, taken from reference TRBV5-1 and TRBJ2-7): KAGVTQTPRYLIKTRGQQVTLSCSPISGHRSVSWYQQTPGQGLQFLFEYFSETQRNKGNFPGRFSGRQFSNSRSEMNVSTLELGDSALYLCASSQPQARNSYEQYFGPGTRLTVT.

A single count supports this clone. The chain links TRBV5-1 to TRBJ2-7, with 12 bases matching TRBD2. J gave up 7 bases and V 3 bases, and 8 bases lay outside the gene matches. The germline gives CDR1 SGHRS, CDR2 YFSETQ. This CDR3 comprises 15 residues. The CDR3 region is CASSSGLAGTREQYF. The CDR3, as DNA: TGCGCCAGCAGCTCCGGACTAGCGGGGACTCGGGAGCAGTACTTC.

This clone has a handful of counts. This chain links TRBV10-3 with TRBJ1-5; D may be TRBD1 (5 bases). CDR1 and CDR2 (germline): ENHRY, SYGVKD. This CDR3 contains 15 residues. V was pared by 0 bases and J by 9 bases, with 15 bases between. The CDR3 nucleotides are TGTGCCATCAGTGAGTCGATGGGGGGTCCACGGCCCCAGCATTTT. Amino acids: CAISESMGGPRPQHF.